The 18 T cell receptor beta chains given below trace back to one sample, sequenced in a study of low-dose radiotherapy and immunotherapy resistance in tumors. cDNA synthesis used a TRAV/TRBV-specific primer set for both chains. PCR amplification of the TCRs was performed with Phusion for 20 PCR cycles, and it relied on a constant-region primer together with a V-primer adapter. TCRdb reprocessed the reads with MiXCR, giving one entry per CDR3 protein. The data hold some 10,000 distinct CDR3 sequences, with 75% observed a single time. The receptors originated from a human donor with advanced metastatic prostate, ovarian, gallbladder or colorectal cancer (not recorded which). This table probably holds off-target reads from a library built for another chain.

The chain has TRBV7-8 and TRBJ2-5, with D tentatively TRBD1 (6 bases). The CDR3 loop spans 15 amino acids. Germline V CDR1 and CDR2: SGHVS, FQNEAQ. V gave up 5 bases and J gave up 4 bases, with 17 bases separating them. The DNA of the CDR3 is TGTGCCAGCAGCCCAAACAGGGAATCGGGAGAGACCCAGTACTTC. Its protein product is CASSPNRESGETQYF.

This clonotype appeared once. This rearrangement joins TRBV5-1 to TRBJ2-1; 12 bases are shared with TRBD2. J gave up 3 bases and V 4 bases, and 14 bases lay outside the gene matches. From germline, CDR1 is SGHRS and CDR2 YFSETQ. The CDR3 contains 19 residues. The CDR3: CASSRVASGRAGVYNEQFF. The CDR3 region has the DNA TGCGCCAGCAGCAGGGTGGCTAGCGGGAGGGCTGGGGTCTACAATGAGCAGTTCTTC.

The rearrangement links TRBV28 to TRBJ2-2; D ambiguous. Germline loops: CDR1 MDHEN, CDR2 SYDVKM. V was shortened by 7 bases and J by 0 bases, with 6 bases between the two germline ends. This CDR3 has 13 amino acids. CDR3 sequence (DNA): TGTGCCAGCACCACAGCGAACACCGGGGAGCTGTTTTTT. Its translation: CASTTANTGELFF.

The rearrangement uses TRBV28 and TRBJ2-1; no clear D. The CDR3 sequence is 13 residues long. Trimming removed 6 bases from V and 5 bases from J, with 11 bases in between. Germline CDR1 MDHEN, CDR2 SYDVKM. CDR3 protein: CASSSGPNNEQFF. Here the CDR3 DNA reads TGTGCCAGCAGCAGTGGGCCCAACAATGAGCAGTTCTTC.

This sequence joins TRBV24-1 and TRBJ2-1; D is undetermined. V lost 4 bases to trimming and J lost 4 bases, with 4 bases between them. Germline CDR1 is KGHDR and CDR2 is SFDVKD. The CDR3 runs to 12 residues. CDR3 sequence reads: CATSEPYNEQFF. The CDR3 region has the DNA TGTGCCACCAGTGAGCCATACAATGAGCAGTTCTTC.

The chain carries TRBV5-1 and TRBJ2-7; the D gene could be TRBD1 or TRBD2 (5 bases each). The CDR3 loop spans 13 amino acids. Germline-derived CDR1 and CDR2 are SGHRS and YFSETQ. The ends were cut back, 5 bases at V and 3 bases at J, with 12 bases in the middle. This CDR3 reads CASSRDLNYEQYF. The DNA of the CDR3 is TGCGCCAGCAGTCGGGACCTCAACTACGAGCAGTACTTC.

V usage is TRBV12-3 or TRBV12-4 and J usage is TRBJ2-1; 9 nucleotides line up with TRBD2. The CDR3 runs 18 residues. Unmatched junction bases numbered 17, after V lost 6 bases and J lost 5 bases. CDR3 sequence (DNA): TGTGCCAGCAGCTCCAGGGGTTATGGCGGGAGGGCTGACAATGAGCAGTTCTTC. Residues: CASSSRGYGGRADNEQFF.

As to this clonotype: Germline and junction disagree at one end, which may indicate a read error. The V call is TRBV20-1, the J call TRBJ1-2, with D uncertain. The CDR3 is 13 residues long. The germline V gene has CDR1 DFQATT and CDR2 SNEGSKA (reference sequence). CDR3 nucleotide sequence: TGCAGTGCTTGCGAGGTGGGCGGCTATTGCTACACCTTC. It codes for CSACEVGGYCYTF.

This clonotype has a handful of counts. The chain couples TRBV29-1 to TRBJ1-1, with D hard to call. CDR3 length: 13 residues. The germline V gene encodes CDR1 SQVTM and CDR2 ANQGSEA. V lost 7 bases, J lost 0 bases, and 12 bases lay in between. The CDR3 DNA is TGCAGCGCTGTTCAGATCATGAACACTGAAGCTTTCTTT. Protein: CSAVQIMNTEAFF.

V gene TRBV29-1 combines with J gene TRBJ2-1, with 9 bases that match TRBD1. Germline values: CDR1 SQVTM, CDR2 ANQGSEA. This CDR3 is built from 13 residues. Trimming at V came to 6 bases and at J to 9 bases, leaving 9 bases not matched to a gene. CDR3 in DNA: TGCAGCGTCGGGGACAGGGCGGTAGGTGAGCAGTTCTTC. Translated: CSVGDRAVGEQFF.

This clonotype was observed a single time. This chain connects TRBV29-1 to TRBJ1-1; D unresolved. Trimming stripped 3 bases from V and 1 base from J, with 9 bases between. The V gene's germline CDR1 is SQVTM and CDR2 ANQGSEA. The CDR3 is made up of 13 amino acids. The CDR3 loop is CSVDRQANTEAFF. The CDR3 DNA sequence: TGCAGCGTTGATCGTCAGGCGAACACTGAAGCTTTCTTT.

This clonotype appeared a few times. This rearrangement joins TRBV4-2 to TRBJ2-2; D is uncertain. The CDR3 is 15 residues long. Trimming took 0 bases from V and 4 from J, leaving 9 bases between them. Germline CDR1 LGHNA, CDR2 YNFKEQ. As DNA, the CDR3 is TGTGCCAGCAGCCAAGATAGACTTTTCACCGGGGAGCTGTTTTTT. Its translation: CASSQDRLFTGELFF.

The chain links TRBV28 to TRBJ1-2; TRBD1 is a possible D gene (5 bases). Germline assignment: CDR1 MDHEN and CDR2 SYDVKM. CDR3 length: 14 amino acids. Deletions cut 2 bases from V and 0 bases from J, with 7 bases between. The CDR3 region is CASSLQGSNYGYTF. The CDR3 nucleotides read TGTGCCAGCAGTTTACAGGGATCTAACTATGGCTACACCTTC.

The rearrangement uses TRBV29-1 and TRBJ1-5, with 7 bases lining up with TRBD1. Trimming took 6 bases from V and 1 from J; bases not matched to a gene: 6. Germline loops: CDR1 SQVTM, CDR2 ANQGSEA. The CDR3 has 14 amino acids. The CDR3 reads CSVVTGLSNQPQHF. CDR3 nucleotide sequence: TGCAGCGTAGTGACAGGGCTCAGCAATCAGCCCCAGCATTTT.

The chain couples TRBV2 to TRBJ2-6, with D maybe TRBD1 (5 bases). Trimming shortened V by 3 bases and J by 2 bases, and 14 bases separated the two germline ends. From germline, CDR1 is SNHLY and CDR2 FYNNEI. The CDR3 spans 17 residues. CDR3 amino acids: CASSDSAGPTGANVLTF. The CDR3 region has the DNA TGTGCCAGCAGTGACTCCGCAGGGCCCACTGGGGCCAACGTCCTGACTTTC. Based on the CDR3 plus reference TRBV2 and TRBJ2-6, the full variable domain is EPEVTQTPSHQVTQMGQEVILRCVPISNHLYFYWYRQILGQKVEFLVSFYNNEISEKSEIFDDQFSVERPDGSNFTLKIRSTKLEDSAMYFCASSDSAGPTGANVLTFGAGSRLTVL.

The chain is built from TRBV20-1 and TRBJ2-3; no clear D gene. This CDR3 contains 13 residues. The germline V and J ends were trimmed by 0 bases and 4 bases, with 8 bases remaining between them. Per the germline V gene, CDR1 is DFQATT and CDR2 is SNEGSKA (reference sequence). The CDR3 region is CSARDSTSDTQYF. In DNA, the CDR3 is TGCAGTGCTAGAGATTCGACCTCAGATACGCAGTATTTT.

The rearrangement uses TRBV27 and TRBJ2-4, with 8 bases fitting TRBD2. The CDR3 is 14 amino acids. Germline CDR1 MNHEY, CDR2 SMNVEV (reference sequence). Unmatched junction bases numbered 6, after V lost 5 bases and J lost 6 bases. This CDR3 reads CASSPGGVVNIQYF. CDR3 bases: TGTGCCAGCAGTCCCGGGGGGGTAGTAAACATTCAGTACTTC.

The chain combines TRBV5-4 with TRBJ1-2; TRBD1 aligns across 7 bases. Germline V gives CDR1 SGHNT, CDR2 YYREEE (reference sequence). CDR3 length equals 12 residues. With V trimmed by 4 bases and J by 4 bases, 1 base remained unmatched. CDR3 sequence (DNA): TGTGCCAGCAGCACAGGGGTCTATGGCTACACCTTC. It translates to CASSTGVYGYTF.